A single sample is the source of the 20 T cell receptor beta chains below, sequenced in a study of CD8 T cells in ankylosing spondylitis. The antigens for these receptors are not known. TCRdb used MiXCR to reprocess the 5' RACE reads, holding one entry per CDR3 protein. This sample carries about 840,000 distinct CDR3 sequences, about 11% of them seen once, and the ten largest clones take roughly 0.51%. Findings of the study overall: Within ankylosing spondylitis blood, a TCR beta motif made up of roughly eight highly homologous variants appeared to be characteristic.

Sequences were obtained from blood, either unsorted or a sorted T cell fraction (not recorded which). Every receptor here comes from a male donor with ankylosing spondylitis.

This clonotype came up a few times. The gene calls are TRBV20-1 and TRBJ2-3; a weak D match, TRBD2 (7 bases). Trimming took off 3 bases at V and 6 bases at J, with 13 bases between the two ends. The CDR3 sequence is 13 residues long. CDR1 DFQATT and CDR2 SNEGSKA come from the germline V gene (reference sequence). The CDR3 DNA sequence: TGCAGTGCTAGGTTACAGGGAGGGGATACGCAGTATTTT. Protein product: CSARLQGGDTQYF.

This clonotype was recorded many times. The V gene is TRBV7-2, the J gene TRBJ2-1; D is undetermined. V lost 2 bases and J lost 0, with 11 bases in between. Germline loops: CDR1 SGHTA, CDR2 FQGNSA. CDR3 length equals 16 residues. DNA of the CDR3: TGTGCCAGCAGCTTATTCAGTCCTAGCTCCTACAATGAGCAGTTCTTC. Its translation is CASSLFSPSSYNEQFF.

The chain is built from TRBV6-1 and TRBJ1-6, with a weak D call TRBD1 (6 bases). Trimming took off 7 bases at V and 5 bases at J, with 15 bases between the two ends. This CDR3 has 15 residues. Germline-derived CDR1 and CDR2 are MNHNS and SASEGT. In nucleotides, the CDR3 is TGTGCCAGCACCCTACAGGGACCTAATAATTCACCCCTCCACTTT. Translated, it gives CASTLQGPNNSPLHF.

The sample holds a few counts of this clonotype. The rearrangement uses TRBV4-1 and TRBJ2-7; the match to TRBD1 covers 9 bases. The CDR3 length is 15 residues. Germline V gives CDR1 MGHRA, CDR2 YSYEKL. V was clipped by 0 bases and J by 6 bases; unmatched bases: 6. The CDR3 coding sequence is TGCGCCAGCAGCCAAGATGAACAGGGGGCATCCGAGCAGTACTTC. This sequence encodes CASSQDEQGASEQYF.

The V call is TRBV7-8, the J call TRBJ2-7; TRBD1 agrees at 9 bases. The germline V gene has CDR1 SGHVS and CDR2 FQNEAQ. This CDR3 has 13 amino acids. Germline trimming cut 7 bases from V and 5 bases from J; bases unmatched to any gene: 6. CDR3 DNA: TGTGCCAGCAACCTGGACAGGGGCAACGAGCAGTACTTC. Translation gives CASNLDRGNEQYF.

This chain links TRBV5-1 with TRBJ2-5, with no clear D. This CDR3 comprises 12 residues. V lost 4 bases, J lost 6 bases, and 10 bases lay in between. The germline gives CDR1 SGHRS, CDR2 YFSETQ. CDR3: CASSEQEKTQYF. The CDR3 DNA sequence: TGCGCCAGCAGCGAACAAGAGAAGACCCAGTACTTC.

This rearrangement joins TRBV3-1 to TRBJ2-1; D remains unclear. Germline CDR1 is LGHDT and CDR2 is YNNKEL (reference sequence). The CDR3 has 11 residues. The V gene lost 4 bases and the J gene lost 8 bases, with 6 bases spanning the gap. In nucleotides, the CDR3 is TGTGCCAGCAGCCGGGCCGATGAGCAGTTCTTC. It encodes CASSRADEQFF.

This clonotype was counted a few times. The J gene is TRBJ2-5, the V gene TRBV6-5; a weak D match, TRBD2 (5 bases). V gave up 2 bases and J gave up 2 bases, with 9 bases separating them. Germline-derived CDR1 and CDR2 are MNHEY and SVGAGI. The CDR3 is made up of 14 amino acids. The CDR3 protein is CASSYGLIQETQYF. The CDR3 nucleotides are TGTGCCAGCAGTTACGGACTGATTCAAGAGACCCAGTACTTC.

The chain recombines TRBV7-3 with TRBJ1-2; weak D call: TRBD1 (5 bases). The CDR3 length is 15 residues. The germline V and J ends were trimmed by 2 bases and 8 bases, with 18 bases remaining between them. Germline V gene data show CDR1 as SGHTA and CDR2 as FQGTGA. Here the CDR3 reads CASSLGRGESIGYTF. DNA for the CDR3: TGTGCCAGCAGCTTAGGGAGGGGCGAGTCGATAGGCTACACCTTC.

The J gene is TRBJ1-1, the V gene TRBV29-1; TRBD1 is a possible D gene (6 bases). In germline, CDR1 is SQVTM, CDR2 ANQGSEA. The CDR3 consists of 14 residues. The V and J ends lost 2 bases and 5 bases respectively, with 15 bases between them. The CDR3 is CSVEMGDIRTEAFF. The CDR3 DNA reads TGCAGCGTTGAAATGGGGGACATCCGGACTGAAGCTTTCTTT.

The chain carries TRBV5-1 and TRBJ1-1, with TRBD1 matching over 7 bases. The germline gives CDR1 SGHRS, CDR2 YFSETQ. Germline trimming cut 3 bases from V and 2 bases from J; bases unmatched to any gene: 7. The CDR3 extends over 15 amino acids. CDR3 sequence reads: CASSWGDRDNTEAFF. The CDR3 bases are TGCGCCAGCAGCTGGGGGGACAGAGATAACACTGAAGCTTTCTTT.

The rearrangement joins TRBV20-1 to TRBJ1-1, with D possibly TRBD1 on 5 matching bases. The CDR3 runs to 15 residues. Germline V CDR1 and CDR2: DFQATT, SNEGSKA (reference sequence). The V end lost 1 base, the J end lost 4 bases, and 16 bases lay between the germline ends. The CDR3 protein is CSARVWANGGTEAFF. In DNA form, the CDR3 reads TGCAGTGCTAGAGTGTGGGCCAACGGGGGCACTGAAGCTTTCTTT.

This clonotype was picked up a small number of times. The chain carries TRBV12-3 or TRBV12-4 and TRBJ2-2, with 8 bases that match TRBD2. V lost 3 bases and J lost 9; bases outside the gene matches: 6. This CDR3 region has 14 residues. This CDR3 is CASSLTAGARELFF. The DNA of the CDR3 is TGTGCCAGCAGTTTGACAGCGGGGGCCCGGGAGCTGTTTTTT.

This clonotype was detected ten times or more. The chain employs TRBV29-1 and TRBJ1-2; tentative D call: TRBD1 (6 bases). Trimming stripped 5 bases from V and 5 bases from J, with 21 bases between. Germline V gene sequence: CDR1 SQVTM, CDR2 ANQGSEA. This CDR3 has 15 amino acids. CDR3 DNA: TGCAGCGTTTACCGTGAGGGGACACAGGCTTATGGCTACACCTTC. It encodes CSVYREGTQAYGYTF.

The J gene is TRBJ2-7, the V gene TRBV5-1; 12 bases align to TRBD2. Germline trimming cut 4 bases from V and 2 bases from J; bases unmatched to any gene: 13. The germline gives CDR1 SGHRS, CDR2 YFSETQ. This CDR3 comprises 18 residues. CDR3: CASSGRPTSGRSPYEQYF. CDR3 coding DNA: TGCGCCAGCAGCGGCCGTCCTACTAGCGGGAGGTCCCCCTACGAGCAGTACTTC. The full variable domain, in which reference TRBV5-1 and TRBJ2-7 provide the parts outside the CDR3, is KAGVTQTPRYLIKTRGQQVTLSCSPISGHRSVSWYQQTPGQGLQFLFEYFSETQRNKGNFPGRFSGRQFSNSRSEMNVSTLELGDSALYLCASSGRPTSGRSPYEQYFGPGTRLTVT.

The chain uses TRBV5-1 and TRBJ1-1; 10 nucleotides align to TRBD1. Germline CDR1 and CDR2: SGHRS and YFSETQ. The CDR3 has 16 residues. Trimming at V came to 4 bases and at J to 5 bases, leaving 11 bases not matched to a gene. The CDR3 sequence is CASSPTDRGLGTEAFF. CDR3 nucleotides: TGCGCCAGCAGCCCAACCGACAGGGGGCTTGGGACTGAAGCTTTCTTT.

CDR3 residues: CSARRTRGETQYF. Here the CDR3 DNA reads TGCAGTGCTAGAAGGACTAGGGGCGAGACCCAGTACTTC. The rearrangement uses TRBV20-1 and TRBJ2-5; 7 bases match TRBD2. With V trimmed by 2 bases and J by 5 bases, 5 bases remained unmatched. CDR1 is DFQATT and CDR2 is SNEGSKA in the germline V gene (reference sequence). The CDR3 consists of 13 residues.

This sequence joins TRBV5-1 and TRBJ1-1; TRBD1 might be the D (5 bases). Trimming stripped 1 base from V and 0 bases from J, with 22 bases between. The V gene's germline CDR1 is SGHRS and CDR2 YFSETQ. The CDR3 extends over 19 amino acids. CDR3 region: CASSLRGVDTLLMNTEAFF. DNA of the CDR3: TGCGCCAGCAGCTTGAGGGGCGTGGACACCCTCTTAATGAACACTGAAGCTTTCTTT.

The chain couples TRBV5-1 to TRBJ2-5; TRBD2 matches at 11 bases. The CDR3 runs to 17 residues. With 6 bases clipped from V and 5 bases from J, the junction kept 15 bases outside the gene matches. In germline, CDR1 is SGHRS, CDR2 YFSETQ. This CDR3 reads CASTLPALAGGGETQYF. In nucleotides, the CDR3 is TGCGCCAGCACCCTACCGGCCCTAGCGGGAGGAGGGGAGACCCAGTACTTC.

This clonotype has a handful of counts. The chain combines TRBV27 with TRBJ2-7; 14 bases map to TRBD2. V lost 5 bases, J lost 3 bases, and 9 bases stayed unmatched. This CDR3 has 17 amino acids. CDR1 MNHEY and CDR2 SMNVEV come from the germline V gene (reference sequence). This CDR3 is CASSIALGLAGVYEQYF. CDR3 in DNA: TGTGCCAGCAGTATAGCATTGGGACTAGCGGGGGTCTACGAGCAGTACTTC.